The 26 T cell receptor beta chains listed next were all sequenced from one sample in a study of technical replicates of blood from a few donors. Some clones are missing from TCRdb's copy, which holds only in-frame ones; the method was immunoSEQ multiplex PCR. Of about 70,000 clones in the sample, roughly 89% were seen once. The source material was T cells isolated from PBMCs. The source is a human donor in good health.

The chain combines TRBV5-1 with TRBJ1-3; 7 nucleotides agree with TRBD1. V trimming: 4 bases; J trimming: 0 bases; junction bases outside the gene matches: 7. Per germline, CDR1 SGHRS and CDR2 YFSETQ. There are 16 residues in the CDR3. The CDR3 nucleotides read TGCGCCAGCAGCCCCGGGGACAGCTACTCTGGAAACACCATATATTTT. It specifies CASSPGDSYSGNTIYF.

As for this clone: The DNA is left out, because the CDR3 cannot be placed on it with certainty; the CDR3 is given as TCRdb lists it. The rearrangement uses TRBV18 and TRBJ1-1; the D segment call TRBD1 is taken from the table without a DNA check. 15 amino acids form the CDR3, both terminal residues included. The germline gives CDR1 KGHSH, CDR2 LQKENI. The CDR3 loop is CASSPQEVGTGTLSF.

This chain links TRBV18 with TRBJ2-3; maybe TRBD1 (6 bases). Looked up from germline, CDR1 is KGHSH and CDR2 is LQKENI. V was pared by 4 bases and J by 2 bases, with 16 bases between. CDR3 length: 16 residues. CDR3 DNA sequence: TGTGCCAGCTCACAAGTGACAGGACCAAACACAGATACGCAGTATTTT. This translates into CASSQVTGPNTDTQYF.

The chain carries TRBV7-6 and TRBJ2-6; TRBD2 agrees at 9 bases. This CDR3 region has 16 residues. In germline, CDR1 is SGHVS, CDR2 FNYEAQ. J was trimmed by 1 base and V by 3 bases; bases with no gene match: 1. CDR3 in amino acids: CASSFSGSSGANVLTF. In DNA form, the CDR3 reads TGTGCCAGCAGCTTTAGCGGGAGTTCTGGGGCCAACGTCCTGACTTTC.

The V call is TRBV9, the J call TRBJ2-2; TRBD2 is a possible D gene (5 bases). CDR3 length equals 14 residues. The ends were cut back, 1 base at V and 7 bases at J, with 11 bases in the middle. The germline gives CDR1 SGDLS, CDR2 YYNGEE. Written as DNA, the CDR3 is TGTGCCAGCAGCGTATTGAGGGCGGGCGGGGAGCTGTTTTTT. Amino acid sequence: CASSVLRAGGELFF.

J is TRBJ2-7 and V is TRBV7-6; 9 bases fit TRBD2. With 4 bases clipped from V and 6 bases from J, the junction kept 7 bases outside the gene matches. CDR1 is SGHVS, CDR2 FNYEAQ, per germline. The CDR3 covers 14 residues. The CDR3 here is CASSSLAGQSEQYF. Written as DNA, the CDR3 is TGTGCCAGCAGCTCCCTAGCGGGACAAAGCGAGCAGTACTTC. The full variable domain, with the rest looked up from reference TRBV7-6 and TRBJ2-7, is GAGVSQSPRYKVTKRGQDVALRCDPISGHVSLYWYRQALGQGPEFLTYFNYEAQQDKSGLPNDRFSAERPEGSISTLTIQRTEQRDSAMYRCASSSLAGQSEQYFGPGTRLTVT.

The rearrangement uses TRBV7-3 and TRBJ1-1, with 7 bases fitting TRBD1. The V and J ends lost 5 bases and 0 bases, in that order; junction bases with no gene match: 6. CDR1 SGHTA and CDR2 FQGTGA come from the germline V gene. The CDR3 covers 15 residues. This chain's CDR3 is CASSREDRMNTEAFF. The CDR3 DNA reads TGTGCCAGCAGCAGGGAGGACAGGATGAACACTGAAGCTTTCTTT. Filled out from reference TRBV7-3 and TRBJ1-1, the complete variable domain reads GAGVSQTPSNKVTEKGKYVELRCDPISGHTALYWYRQSLGQGPEFLIYFQGTGAADDSGLPNDRFFAVRPEGSVSTLKIQRTERGDSAVYLCASSREDRMNTEAFFGQGTRLTVV.

The CDR3 sequence: CAISDTGTANTEAFF. CDR3 bases: TGTGCCATCAGTGATACCGGGACAGCGAACACTGAAGCTTTCTTT. The rearrangement links TRBV10-3 to TRBJ1-1; 7 bases agree with TRBD1. Germline lookup yields CDR1 ENHRY and CDR2 SYGVKD. This CDR3 is 15 amino acids long. The ends lost 3 bases at V and 1 base at J; junction bases unmatched: 5.

The chain joins TRBV28 to TRBJ2-2, with 9 bases aligning to TRBD1. Germline V lookup: CDR1 MDHEN, CDR2 SYDVKM. V gave up 4 bases and J gave up 7 bases; unmatched junction bases: 10. This CDR3 is built from 16 residues. The CDR3 sequence: CASSSPGTGKIGELFF. CDR3 coding DNA: TGTGCCAGCAGTTCTCCCGGGACAGGGAAAATCGGGGAGCTGTTTTTT.

This clone occurred once. V gene TRBV5-4 combines with J gene TRBJ1-2, with D possibly TRBD1 on 5 matching bases. There are 14 residues in the CDR3. Trimming stripped 0 bases from V and 2 bases from J, with 8 bases between. Germline values: CDR1 SGHNT, CDR2 YYREEE (reference sequence). The CDR3 DNA is TGTGCCAGCAGCTTGGCAGGGCAGAACTATGGCTACACCTTC. Encoded protein: CASSLAGQNYGYTF. The variable domain in full, with the rest retrieved from reference TRBV5-4 and TRBJ1-2, is ETGVTQSPTHLIKTRGQQVTLRCSSQSGHNTVSWYQQALGQGPQFIFQYYREEENGRGNFPPRFSGLQFPNYSSELNVNALELDDSALYLCASSLAGQNYGYTFGSGTRLTVV.

The rearrangement uses TRBV30 and TRBJ1-6; no firm D call. Trimming took off 4 bases at V and 9 bases at J, with 13 bases between the two ends. This CDR3 has 13 amino acids. Germline V gene lookup returns CDR1 GTSNPN and CDR2 SVGIG (reference sequence). CDR3 sequence: CAWKRGVSSPLHF. CDR3 nucleotide sequence: TGTGCCTGGAAACGGGGAGTGAGTTCACCCCTCCACTTT.

The chain joins TRBV5-6 to TRBJ2-7, with D hard to call. V was cut by 0 bases and J by 6 bases, with 10 bases left in between. The CDR3 is made up of 13 amino acids. Germline V gene sequence: CDR1 SGHDT, CDR2 YYEEEE. CDR3 bases: TGTGCCAGCAGCTTGGGTCAGTTTTTCGAGCAGTACTTC. This sequence encodes CASSLGQFFEQYF.

The V gene is TRBV25-1, the J gene TRBJ2-5; 8 bases agree with TRBD2. Germline assignment: CDR1 MGHDK and CDR2 SYGVNS. The CDR3 totals 11 residues. The V and J ends lost 6 bases and 9 bases, in that order; junction bases with no gene match: 3. In nucleotides, the CDR3 is TGTGCCAGCAGGGCCGGGGGGGCCCAGTACTTC. Protein product: CASRAGGAQYF.

CDR3 bases: TGTGCCAGCAGTTTCCCCCGGACTAGCGGGAGAAGCACAGATACGCAGTATTTT. It is translated as CASSFPRTSGRSTDTQYF. The chain couples TRBV28 to TRBJ2-3; 13 bases are a match to TRBD2. The V segment lost 3 bases and the J segment 0 bases; nucleotides outside the gene matches: 6. Germline V gene data show CDR1 as MDHEN and CDR2 as SYDVKM. The CDR3 totals 18 residues.

The chain carries TRBV29-1 and TRBJ1-3; the D is unclear. Between the trimmed V and J ends, which lost 4 bases and 0 bases, there was a span of 4 bases. CDR3 length: 12 residues. Germline values: CDR1 SQVTM, CDR2 ANQGSEA. The CDR3 coding sequence is TGCAGCGTTGCCCTCTCTGGAAACACCATATATTTT. As protein: CSVALSGNTIYF. The full variable domain, its missing parts supplied by reference TRBV29-1 and TRBJ1-3, is SAVISQKPSRDICQRGTSLTIQCQVDSQVTMMFWYRQQPGQSLTLIATANQGSEATYESGFVIDKFPISRPNLTFSTLTVSNMSPEDSSIYLCSVALSGNTIYFGEGSWLTVV.

This clone has just a few counts. This sequence joins TRBV2 and TRBJ2-3, with TRBD1 matching over 7 bases. Looked up from germline, CDR1 is SNHLY and CDR2 is FYNNEI. The CDR3 has 15 amino acids. The ends lost 9 bases at V and 5 bases at J; junction bases unmatched: 14. CDR3 nucleotide sequence: TGTGCCAGAAAGGACCCGGGACAGCAACAAGATACGCAGTATTTT. Amino acids: CARKDPGQQQDTQYF.

V is TRBV6-1 and J is TRBJ2-7; perhaps TRBD1 as D (6 bases). This CDR3 is built from 13 residues. The germline gives CDR1 MNHNS, CDR2 SASEGT. Trimming removed 10 bases at V and 0 bases at J, with 13 bases between. This CDR3 is CAIQRDTSYEQYF. The CDR3 DNA sequence: TGTGCCATCCAACGGGACACCTCCTACGAGCAGTACTTC.

This sequence joins TRBV30 and TRBJ1-5, with a tentative D call TRBD1 (5 bases). Germline V gene lookup returns CDR1 GTSNPN and CDR2 SVGIG (reference sequence). The CDR3 is made up of 14 amino acids. V shed 0 bases and J shed 2 bases, with 8 bases lying between them. CDR3 sequence reads: CAWSVQTGNQPQHF. CDR3 in DNA: TGTGCCTGGAGTGTACAGACAGGCAATCAGCCCCAGCATTTT.

The rearrangement joins TRBV30 to TRBJ1-3, with 7 positions matching TRBD1. Trimming took 2 bases from V and 13 from J; bases not matched to a gene: 11. Germline assignment: CDR1 GTSNPN and CDR2 SVGIG (reference sequence). The CDR3 is 13 amino acids. Here the CDR3 DNA reads TGTGCCTGGAGTACACCTGGACAGGTCCTTATATATTTT. It translates to CAWSTPGQVLIYF.

V gene TRBV7-6 combines with J gene TRBJ1-2; TRBD1 matches 8 bases. Germline CDR1 SGHVS, CDR2 FNYEAQ. This CDR3 is built from 15 residues. The trim removed 4 bases at V and 2 bases at J, leaving 6 bases unmatched. CDR3 protein: CASSWGTGENYGYTF. The CDR3 coding sequence is TGTGCCAGCAGCTGGGGGACAGGTGAGAACTATGGCTACACCTTC.

The genes are TRBV9 and TRBJ1-2; 7 positions match TRBD1. The CDR3 extends over 15 amino acids. V was clipped by 5 bases and J by 2 bases; unmatched bases: 9. CDR1 is SGDLS, CDR2 YYNGEE, per germline. The CDR3 nucleotides are TGTGCCAGCAGTAGCAAGGACAGGCCGAACTATGGCTACACCTTC. Translated: CASSSKDRPNYGYTF. The full variable domain, rest sourced from reference TRBV9 and TRBJ1-2, is DSGVTQTPKHLITATGQRVTLRCSPRSGDLSVYWYQQSLDQGLQFLIQYYNGEERAKGNILERFSAQQFPDLHSELNLSSLELGDSALYFCASSSKDRPNYGYTFGSGTRLTVV.

The sample holds one count of this clone. The chain couples TRBV30 to TRBJ2-7, with 8 bases identical to TRBD2. Germline V lookup: CDR1 GTSNPN, CDR2 SVGIG (reference sequence). CDR3 length equals 14 residues. Losses at the gene ends were 0 bases for V and 5 bases for J; bases not matched to a gene: 6. In DNA, the CDR3 is TGTGCCTGGAGTGTACTTAGCGGGACTCACGAGCAGTACTTC. Translated, it gives CAWSVLSGTHEQYF.

CDR3 DNA: TGTGCCAGCAGGTTAACACTAGCGGGCTACACAGATACGCAGTATTTT. Residues: CASRLTLAGYTDTQYF. The chain employs TRBV27 and TRBJ2-3, with 9 nucleotides matching TRBD2. With 6 bases clipped from V and 2 bases from J, the junction kept 9 bases outside the gene matches. Germline V gives CDR1 MNHEY, CDR2 SMNVEV (reference sequence). The CDR3 spans 16 residues.

This chain links TRBV13 with TRBJ2-1; D uncertain. The V gene lost 5 bases and the J gene lost 9 bases, with 8 bases spanning the gap. Germline CDR1 is PRHDT and CDR2 is FYEKMQ (reference sequence). The CDR3 totals 11 residues. CDR3 protein: CASSLEREQFF. In nucleotides, the CDR3 is TGTGCCAGCAGCCTGGAGCGTGAGCAGTTCTTC. Drawing the rest from reference TRBV13 and TRBJ2-1, the complete variable domain is AAGVIQSPRHLIKEKRETATLKCYPIPRHDTVYWYQQGPGQDPQFLISFYEKMQSDKGSIPDRFSAQQFSDYHSELNMSSLELGDSALYFCASSLEREQFFGPGTRLTVL.

A single count supports this clone. The chain employs TRBV30 and TRBJ1-1, with D unresolved. The V end lost 0 bases, the J end lost 8 bases, and 7 bases lay between the germline ends. The CDR3 contains 11 residues. Germline V gene data show CDR1 as GTSNPN and CDR2 as SVGIG (reference sequence). For the CDR3, the DNA is TGTGCCTGGAGTGTAGGAGGGGAAGCTTTCTTT. Translation gives CAWSVGGEAFF.

The chain recombines TRBV27 with TRBJ2-7; D gene unclear. Germline values: CDR1 MNHEY, CDR2 SMNVEV (reference sequence). The length of the CDR3 is 16 residues. Trimming cost V 2 bases and J 2 bases, with 16 bases left between them. CDR3 sequence (DNA): TGTGCCAGCAGTTTAACGTTAGCCAAGGTAACCTACGAGCAGTACTTC. It encodes CASSLTLAKVTYEQYF.